This T cell receptor beta chain was captured in a study of CXCR3-negative and CXCR3-positive naive CD8 T cells. The libraries of TRB cDNA were prepared using 5' RACE with UMI labels. TCRdb derives one entry per CDR3 protein from the 5' RACE reads, leaving out DNA. Its table lists around 160,000 distinct CDR3 sequences. Worth noting for this clonotype: The antigen is undetermined.

Findings and caveats of the study: High diversity, comparable across both naive subsets, contrasted with much lower diversity in memory CD8+ cells. Naive cells positive for CXCR3 carried more hydrophobic TRB CDR3s than CXCR3-negative ones.

CDR3 length: 14 amino acids. Germline assignment: CDR1 SEHNR and CDR2 FQNEAQ (reference sequence). The source material was naive CXCR3+ CD8+ T cells from blood. Documented subset: CD45RO-CCR7+CD27+CD95- naive CD8+ T cells expressing CXCR3 (TNR3+). The sequence was obtained from a human donor in good health. Some clones in this sample may be carry-over from other donors' samples. This rearrangement joins TRBV7-9 to TRBJ2-7. The CDR3 reads CASSLAGVPYEQYF.